Listed below are T cell receptor beta chains from one sample, sequenced in a study of T cells in tumors after PD-1 blockade. Sequenced by immunoSEQ multiplex PCR; TCRdb stores in-frame clones only, minus some. The sample lists 9,100 or so clones, around 62% seen once, with roughly 4.7% in the top ten. Sequencing used tumor tissue, obtained after anti-PD-1 treatment. Receptors originate from a human donor with basal cell carcinoma. CDR3s include the opening cysteine and the closing phenylalanine or tryptophan. A D gene is named only where the DNA matches it firmly. Not all rows give a size; the values are once, few, many and, for expanded clones, a class.

TRBJ1-1 NA TRBD1 TRBV7-8 TGTGCCAGCAGCCAAGGACAGGGGAACACTGAAGCTTTCTTT CASSQGQGNTEAFF
TRBJ1-4 NA TRBD1 TRBV5-4 TGTGCCAGCAGCTGGGGGACAGGGTCCGCTAATGAAAAACTGTTTTTT CASSWGTGSANEKLFF
TRBJ1-1 NA NA TRBV9 TGTGCCAGCAGCACCCGACCAAGCACTGAAGCTTTCTTT CASSTRPSTEAFF
TRBJ1-6 medium-sized NA TRBV5-1 TGCGCCAGCAGCTTAAGGCCAGGGGAAGGTTCACCCCTCCACTTT CASSLRPGEGSPLHF
TRBJ2-1 few TRBD2 TRBV4-1 TGCGCCAGCAGCGCTTTAGCGGGGGGGTCCAACAATGAGCAGTTCTTC CASSALAGGSNNEQFF
TRBJ2-5 once NA TRBV9 TGTGCCAGCAGCGTAGCCGGAGGGGGGGGCCAAGAGACCCAGTACTTC CASSVAGGGGQETQYF
TRBJ2-3 few TRBD1 TRBV19 TGTGCCAGTACCGACAGGGGGAAGTTATTTTCAGATACGCAGTATTTT CASTDRGKLFSDTQYF
TRBJ2-7 NA NA TRBV13 TGTGCCAGCAGCCGGACAGACTACGAGCAGTACTTC CASSRTDYEQYF
TRBJ2-1 NA NA TRBV3-1/TRBV3-2 TGTGCCAGCAGGACGACAAATGAGCAGTTCTTC CASRTTNEQFF
TRBJ2-2 few TRBD1 TRBV7-7 TGTGCTAGCAGCTTGGGGACAGGGGGAGTCGGGGAGCTGTTTTTT CASSLGTGGVGELFF
TRBJ2-1 once TRBD1 TRBV6-5 TGTGCCAGCAGTAGGGACAGGGGGAGGAATGAGCAGTTCTTC CASSRDRGRNEQFF
TRBJ1-1 few NA TRBV11-3 TGTGCCAGCAGCGGGGGTTTTCGGGGGAACCCGAACACTGAAGCTTTCTTT CASSGGFRGNPNTEAFF
TRBJ2-7 NA NA TRBV29-1 TGCAGCGTTGAAAAACTTCACCGTAACTCCTACGAGCAGTACTTC CSVEKLHRNSYEQYF
TRBJ1-4 NA NA TRBV10-3 TGTGCCATCAGTGACCCCGCCGAAAAACTGTTTTTT CAISDPAEKLFF
TRBJ2-3 few NA TRBV4-2 TGTGCCAGCAGTCTGGGGGCTAGCCTGGACACAGATACGCAGTATTTT CASSLGASLDTDTQYF
TRBJ2-1 NA TRBD2 TRBV7-8 TGTGCCAGCACCCATAGCGGGGGATCATACAATGAGCAGTTCTTC CASTHSGGSYNEQFF
TRBJ1-1 NA NA TRBV5-4 TGTGCCAGCAGCTTGGCCGGCAGGGCGAACACTGAAGCTTTCTTT CASSLAGRANTEAFF
TRBJ1-1 NA NA TRBV10-2 TGCGCCAGCAGGGAGGGGAACACTGAAGCTTTCTTT CASREGNTEAFF
TRBJ2-5 NA NA TRBV27 TGTGCCACCAGAAGACTGGCCCAAGAGACCCAGTACTTC CATRRLAQETQYF
TRBJ2-2 few NA TRBV2 TGTGCCAGCAGGGCAGGTTACACCGGGGAGCTGTTTTTT CASRAGYTGELFF
TRBJ2-3 few TRBD2 TRBV7-8 TGTGCCAGCAGCTTAGTTGCGGGGGGGCCTCAAGATACGCAGTATTTT CASSLVAGGPQDTQYF
TRBJ1-1 once NA TRBV6-6 TGTGCCAGCAGATTCGATCCGTTGGCTGAAGCTTTCTTT CASRFDPLAEAFF
TRBJ1-1 NA NA TRBV14 TGTGCCAGCAGCTCTCAGGCCATGAACACTGAAGCTTTCTTT CASSSQAMNTEAFF
TRBJ2-2 NA TRBD2 TRBV5-1 TGCGCCAGCAGCTTGGTGGGCGGGGGGGCCTCGAACACCGGGGAGCTGTTTTTT CASSLVGGGASNTGELFF
TRBJ1-1 NA TRBD1 TRBV5-5 TGTGCCAGCAGCTGGGGGACAGGGGAGAACACTGAAGCTTTCTTT CASSWGTGENTEAFF
TRBJ2-7 once NA TRBV15 TGTGCCACCAGCAGAAAGGGGGCCTACGAGCAGTACTTC CATSRKGAYEQYF
TRBJ1-6 NA NA TRBV25-1 TGTGCCAGCAGGCGAGGGACGGATTCACCCCTCCACTTT CASRRGTDSPLHF
TRBJ2-7 NA NA TRBV30 TGTGCCTGGAGAAAAAAAGTGTCACGGCCCTACGAGCAGTACTTC CAWRKKVSRPYEQYF
TRBJ1-1 NA NA TRBV6-4 TGTGCCAGCAGTGTGGACACGAACACTGAAGCTTTCTTT CASSVDTNTEAFF
TRBJ1-1 few NA TRBV2 TGTGCCAGCAGTGACCCGAACACTGAAGCTTTCTTT CASSDPNTEAFF
TRBJ2-5 NA NA TRBV29-1 TGCAGCGTTGAATTTCGCCCTAGGGAGACCCAGTACTTC CSVEFRPRETQYF
TRBJ2-3 NA NA TRBV29-1 TGCAGCGTTGAAGGTGTTTTAATTAGCACAGATACGCAGTATTTT CSVEGVLISTDTQYF
TRBJ1-4 NA NA TRBV9 TGTGCCAGCAGCGAGTGGGGGACCGGTGCAACTAATGAAAAACTGTTTTTT CASSEWGTGATNEKLFF
TRBJ1-2 medium-sized TRBD1 TRBV12-5 TGTGCTAGTGGTTTGTTTGGACAGGGAAGGGGTAACTATGGCTACACCTTC CASGLFGQGRGNYGYTF
TRBJ1-1 NA NA TRBV7-8 TGTGCCAGCGTTCGATCACAGGGTTCCACTGAAGCTTTCTTT CASVRSQGSTEAFF
TRBJ2-7 NA NA TRBV18 TGTGCCAGCTCACCGGACAGACTAGCCTACGAGCAGTACTTC CASSPDRLAYEQYF
TRBJ1-1 once NA TRBV25-1 TGTGCCAGCAGTGTGGTGGGGGGCGGGACTGAAGCTTTCTTT CASSVVGGGTEAFF
TRBJ2-3 NA TRBD2 TRBV7-8 TGTGCCAGCAGCTTAGTCCTAGCGGGGAGCTTAACTTCTCCAGATACGCAGTATTTT CASSLVLAGSLTSPDTQYF
TRBJ1-1 few NA TRBV5-4 TGTGCCAGCAGCCTAGCGGGGGGTGACACTGAAGCTTTCTTT CASSLAGGDTEAFF
TRBJ1-2 NA NA TRBV5-1 TGCGCCAGCAGCCCAGGACAGTACGCCAAAGATGGCTACACCTTC CASSPGQYAKDGYTF
TRBJ2-3 once NA TRBV5-6 TGTGCCAGCAGCTTGGGAAGCACAGATACGCAGTATTTT CASSLGSTDTQYF
TRBJ2-3 NA NA TRBV12-3/TRBV12-4 TGTGCCAGCAGTCAGAGGTATTTT CASSQRYF
TRBJ1-5 once TRBD1 TRBV9 TGTGCCAGCAGCGCCGGTGACAGGGACAATCAGCCCCAGCATTTT CASSAGDRDNQPQHF
TRBJ1-2 few TRBD1 TRBV12-3/TRBV12-4 TGTGCCAGCAGTCTCGGACAGGGGAAACGCTACACCTTC CASSLGQGKRYTF
TRBJ2-6 NA NA TRBV5-6 TGTGCCAGCAGCTTGGGGTCGAACTCTGGGGCCAACGTCCTGACTTTC CASSLGSNSGANVLTF
TRBJ2-7 NA NA TRBV12-3/TRBV12-4 TGTGCCAGCAGTTTGGGAGCGTCCTACGAGCAGTACTTC CASSLGASYEQYF
TRBJ1-2 few NA TRBV12-3/TRBV12-4 TGTGCCAGCAGTTTGGTCAGGAACTATGGCTACACCTTC CASSLVRNYGYTF
TRBJ2-6 NA NA TRBV12-5 TGTGCTAGTGGTCGAAACGCAGGGGAATCCGGGGCCAACGTCCTGACTTTC CASGRNAGESGANVLTF
TRBJ2-7 NA NA TRBV18 TGTGCCAGCTCACCTACCCAGGTCCGAGGGGAGCAGTACTTC CASSPTQVRGEQYF
TRBJ2-6 NA NA TRBV30 TGTGCCTGGGAGGGAGGCTCTGGGGCCAACGTCCTGACTTTC CAWEGGSGANVLTF